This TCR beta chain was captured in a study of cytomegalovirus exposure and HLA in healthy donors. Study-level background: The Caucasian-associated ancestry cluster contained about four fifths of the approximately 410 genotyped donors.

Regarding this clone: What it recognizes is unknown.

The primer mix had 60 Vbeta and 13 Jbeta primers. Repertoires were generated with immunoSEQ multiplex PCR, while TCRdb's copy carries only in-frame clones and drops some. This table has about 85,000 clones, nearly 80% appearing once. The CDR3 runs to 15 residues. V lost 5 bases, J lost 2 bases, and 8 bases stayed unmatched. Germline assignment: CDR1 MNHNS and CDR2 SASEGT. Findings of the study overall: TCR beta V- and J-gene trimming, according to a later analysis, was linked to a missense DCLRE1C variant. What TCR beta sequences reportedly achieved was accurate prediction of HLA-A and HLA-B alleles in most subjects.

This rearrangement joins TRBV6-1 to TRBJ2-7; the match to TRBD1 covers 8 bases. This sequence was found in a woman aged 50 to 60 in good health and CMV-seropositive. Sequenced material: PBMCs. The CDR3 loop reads CASSQEDREAYEQYF. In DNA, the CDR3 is TGTGCCAGCAGTCAAGAGGACAGGGAGGCCTACGAGCAGTACTTC.